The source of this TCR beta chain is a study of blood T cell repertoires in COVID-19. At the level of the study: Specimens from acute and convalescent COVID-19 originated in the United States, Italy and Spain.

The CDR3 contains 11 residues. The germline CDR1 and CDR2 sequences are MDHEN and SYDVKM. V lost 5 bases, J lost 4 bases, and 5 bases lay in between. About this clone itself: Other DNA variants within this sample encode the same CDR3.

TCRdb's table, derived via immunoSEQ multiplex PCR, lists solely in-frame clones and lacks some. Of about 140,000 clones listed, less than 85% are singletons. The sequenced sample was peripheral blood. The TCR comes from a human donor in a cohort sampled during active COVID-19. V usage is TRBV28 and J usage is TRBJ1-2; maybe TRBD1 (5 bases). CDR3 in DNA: TGTGCCAGCAGTGGGGCCTATGGCTACACCTTC. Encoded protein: CASSGAYGYTF.